The next 14 T cell receptor beta chains were all read from a single sample in a study of blood T cell repertoires in COVID-19. Some clones are missing from TCRdb's copy, which holds only in-frame ones; the method was immunoSEQ multiplex PCR. The repertoire has some 370,000 clones, around 87% of them found once; the top ten carry less than 11%. The specimen sequenced was peripheral blood. The receptors shown here come from a woman between 25 and 40 years old with COVID-19, enrolled during active disease.

This chain uses TRBV27 with TRBJ2-3; 8 bases line up with TRBD2. The CDR3 spans 14 residues. V lost 8 bases and J lost 8; bases outside the gene matches: 12. The germline gives CDR1 MNHEY, CDR2 SMNVEV (reference sequence). This CDR3 is CASEKREQKATQYF. CDR3 coding DNA: TGTGCCAGCGAGAAGCGGGAGCAAAAGGCTACGCAGTATTTT.

The chain couples TRBV30 to TRBJ1-3; a weak D match, TRBD1 (5 bases). V lost 4 bases and J 0 bases, leaving 7 bases between the germline ends. The V gene's germline CDR1 is GTSNPN and CDR2 SVGIG (reference sequence). This CDR3 spans 13 amino acids. CDR3 coding DNA: TGTGCCTGGACAGGGCTCTCTGGAAACACCATATATTTT. This gives the protein CAWTGLSGNTIYF. Combining the CDR3 with reference TRBV30 and TRBJ1-3 gives the whole variable domain SQTIHQWPATLVQPVGSPLSLECTVEGTSNPNLYWYRQAAGRGLQLLFYSVGIGQISSEVPQNLSASRPQDRQFILSSKKLLLSDSGFYLCAWTGLSGNTIYFGEGSWLTVV.

This chain connects TRBV7-3 to TRBJ2-7; D is ambiguous. The ends were cut back, 3 bases at V and 5 bases at J, with 11 bases in the middle. Germline V gene sequence: CDR1 SGHTA, CDR2 FQGTGA. CDR3 length: 13 amino acids. CDR3 region: CASSFGSAHEQYF. The CDR3, as DNA: TGTGCCAGCAGCTTCGGGTCAGCCCACGAGCAGTACTTC. Based on the CDR3 plus reference TRBV7-3 and TRBJ2-7, the full variable domain is GAGVSQTPSNKVTEKGKYVELRCDPISGHTALYWYRQSLGQGPEFLIYFQGTGAADDSGLPNDRFFAVRPEGSVSTLKIQRTERGDSAVYLCASSFGSAHEQYFGPGTRLTVT.

This clone was seen just once. The chain links TRBV19 to TRBJ2-1; 7 bases match TRBD2. Germline values: CDR1 LNHDA, CDR2 SQIVND (reference sequence). V was clipped by 2 bases and J by 1 base; unmatched bases: 2. This CDR3 comprises 15 residues. The CDR3 spells CASSIKLASYNEQFF. DNA for the CDR3: TGTGCCAGTAGTATAAAACTAGCGTCCTACAATGAGCAGTTCTTC.

The V gene is TRBV6-1, the J gene TRBJ2-7; D perhaps matches TRBD2 (6 bases). V dropped 3 bases and J dropped 2 bases, with 11 bases sitting between them. Germline V CDR1 and CDR2: MNHNS, SASEGT. The CDR3 runs 14 residues. As DNA, the CDR3 is TGTGCCAGCAGTGAGAGGAGGGTTACCTACGAGCAGTACTTC. It translates to CASSERRVTYEQYF.

J is TRBJ2-1 and V is TRBV4-1, with 13 bases identical to TRBD2. From germline, CDR1 is MGHRA and CDR2 YSYEKL. The CDR3 spans 16 residues. Trimming at V came to 3 bases and at J to 8 bases, leaving 7 bases not matched to a gene. DNA of the CDR3: TGCGCCAGCAGCCACGGAAGGACTAGCGGGAGCCATGAGCAGTTCTTC. Amino acid sequence: CASSHGRTSGSHEQFF.

The gene calls are TRBV6-8 and TRBJ1-5; possibly TRBD1 for D (5 bases). In germline, CDR1 is MNHGY, CDR2 SAAAGT. The germline V and J ends were trimmed by 6 bases and 0 bases, with 24 bases remaining between them. CDR3 length: 19 residues. Here the CDR3 DNA reads TGTGCCAGCAGCCTAACCCAGGGAATTTCCCGATATAGCAATCAGCCCCAGCATTTT. As protein: CASSLTQGISRYSNQPQHF.

The chain has TRBV11-2 and TRBJ2-3; the match to TRBD2 covers 16 bases. CDR3 size: 14 residues. Germline V gene data show CDR1 as SGHAT and CDR2 as FQNNGV. V was clipped by 5 bases and J by 13 bases; unmatched bases: 6. The CDR3 DNA is TGTGCCAGCAGCCGGGGACTAGCGGGAGGGGATGAGTATTTT. Translation gives CASSRGLAGGDEYF.

J is TRBJ2-7 and V is TRBV7-2; D might be TRBD2 (6 bases). CDR3 size: 13 residues. Between the trimmed V and J ends, which lost 5 bases and 4 bases, there was a span of 12 bases. From germline, CDR1 is SGHTA and CDR2 FQGNSA. Here the CDR3 DNA reads TGTGCCAGCAGCGGGGGAGGTTGGTACGAGCAGTACTTC. Translation: CASSGGGWYEQYF.

The V gene is TRBV2, the J gene TRBJ2-7, with D possibly being TRBD1 (6 bases). Germline CDR1 reads SNHLY; CDR2 reads FYNNEI. The germline V and J ends were trimmed by 11 bases and 6 bases, with 17 bases remaining between them. The CDR3 is made up of 12 amino acids. CDR3 loop: CAGTGYPGEQYF. The CDR3 region has the DNA TGTGCCGGCACAGGGTACCCGGGCGAGCAGTACTTC.

The chain has TRBV19 and TRBJ1-1, with 9 bases aligning to TRBD1. V gave up 3 bases and J gave up 1 base; unmatched junction bases: 9. This CDR3 comprises 17 residues. Germline CDR1 is LNHDA and CDR2 is SQIVND (reference sequence). The CDR3, as DNA: TGTGCCAGTAGTATCCTTGGGTTGGGACAGGGGAACACTGAAGCTTTCTTT. Encoded protein: CASSILGLGQGNTEAFF.

V gene TRBV28 combines with J gene TRBJ2-7; TRBD2 matches 8 bases. The CDR3 length is 14 residues. Germline V gene lookup returns CDR1 MDHEN and CDR2 SYDVKM. Losses at the gene ends were 3 bases for V and 6 bases for J; bases not matched to a gene: 7. The CDR3 loop reads CASSFRGLGAEQYF. The CDR3 DNA is TGTGCCAGCAGTTTTCGGGGACTAGGGGCCGAGCAGTACTTC.

This rearrangement joins TRBV6-5 to TRBJ2-5; D is possibly TRBD2 (5 bases). The ends were cut back, 0 bases at V and 2 bases at J, with 7 bases in the middle. From germline, CDR1 is MNHEY and CDR2 SVGAGI. The CDR3 is 14 residues long. The CDR3 coding sequence is TGTGCCAGCAGTTACTCCCCGGGGCAAGAGACCCAGTACTTC. Its protein is CASSYSPGQETQYF.

This chain links TRBV7-2 with TRBJ2-2; 10 bases fit TRBD2. In germline, CDR1 is SGHTA, CDR2 FQGNSA. V lost 2 bases and J lost 1; bases outside the gene matches: 7. CDR3 length: 18 residues. CDR3 coding DNA: TGTGCCAGCAGCTTATCTAGCGGGAGACTAATGAACACCGGGGAGCTGTTTTTT. Its protein product is CASSLSSGRLMNTGELFF.